This T cell receptor beta chain originates from a study of blood T cell repertoires in COVID-19. Looking at the study overall: COVID-19 samples from acute and convalescent phases originated in the United States, Italy and Spain. PBMCs, B-cell-depleted T cells, or T cells provided the cDNA or gDNA that made up the material.

CDR1 and CDR2 from the germline V gene are ENHRY and SYGVKD. V shed 3 bases and J shed 6 bases, with 12 bases lying between them. The CDR3 totals 15 residues. Seattle's cohort entered during active infection and was followed longitudinally. Per the authors' pipeline: Amplification of reference gene primers was used by the study to estimate nucleated cell counts. Generated by immunoSEQ multiplex PCR, the TCRdb table keeps only in-frame clones and is missing some. V, J and clone size are taken as reported in that table, and D and trimming were inferred from the DNA itself. The data hold 100,000 to 150,000 clones, with around 88% observed a single time.

The chain links TRBV10-3 to TRBJ1-6; D not certain. The sequenced sample was peripheral blood. The receptor was isolated from a man aged 55 to 69 with COVID-19, enrolled during active disease. CDR3 nucleotides: TGTGCCATCAGTGATTGGATCGGGAGTAATTCACCCCTCCACTTT. Its translation is CAISDWIGSNSPLHF.